This T cell receptor beta chain derives from a study of blood T cells in healthy people across ages (dated by TCRdb to between 2015 and 2016). Broadly, across the study: Template switching captured roughly one uniquely barcoded TCR beta cDNA molecule per two T cells in model experiments. To track age-related changes in TCR beta repertoire diversity, the study relied on deep sequencing normalized with unique cDNA molecular identifiers. The donors were split into four age groups: young (average 16 years), middle-aged (over 35), aged (roughly 68) and long-lived (roughly 86). The study analyzed two additional independent replicas of 1 million unique cDNA reads from the same blood draw for two donors, one aged 18 to 29 and one aged 80 or older. General conclusions and limits of the study: There was a strong correlation between observed TCR beta diversity and the percentage of naive T cells measured by flow cytometry. As age increased, observed TCR beta diversity per million T cells dropped in a roughly linear way, and a significant reduction was already evident by age about 40. Bulk unsorted PBMC profiling prevented conclusive comparison of naive and antigen-experienced compartments. Compared with the aged group, more naive CD4+ T cells, fewer expanded clones and increased TCR diversity were shown by the long-lived group, suggesting age selection. Because the CMV infection status of the donors was unknown, age-related changes in expanded clonotypes may potentially have been confounded. Estimates of total diversity from one million sequenced T cells were regarded as lower bounds and underestimates.

Systemically healthy Caucasian individuals from Russia, 35 to 50 in total and aged 6 to 90 years, were included as donors. Around 9.8 milliliters of peripheral blood were collected from each donor into EDTA-treated Vacutainer tubes. Ficoll-Paque density-gradient centrifugation was used to isolate PBMCs, with at least 7 million per sample. Trizol reagent was used to extract total RNA from PBMCs, with at least 5.5 micrograms per sample. The percentages of naive CD45RAhigh/CD27high T cells were determined by flow cytometry on a PBMC aliquot from every donor. The library was made by 5' RACE. The sample was run on an Illumina HiSeq 2500. A second PCR of roughly 6 to 11 cycles was run with a J-beta primer mix and a sample-barcoded 5' primer. A template-switch 5' adaptor carrying 12 random nucleotides introduced a unique molecular identifier onto each TCR beta cDNA molecule. At least 2.5 million CDR3-containing paired-end reads were obtained from each sample. The Mint cDNA synthesis kit, primed by a TRBC-specific oligonucleotide, was used to synthesize first-strand cDNA from all RNA. After uracil-DNA glycosylase treatment, a first 18-cycle PCR used universal primers M1SS and BC2_uni_R on all cDNA. The study's processing was this. Each sample was normalized by randomly selecting 1 million high-quality reads, each carrying a distinct molecular identifier. Instead of being binned into consensus sequences, reads that shared molecular identifiers were thrown out. MiTCR, with a Q25 quality threshold and the strictest error-elimination algorithm, was used for CDR3 identification, clonotype clustering and error correction. Lower-bound total TCR beta diversity was estimated with a nonparametric unseen species model using Euler transformation. TCRdb applied fastp at Q25 and MiXCR to the public reads, then kept only in-frame beta chains. Identical CDR3 proteins give one entry, which carries the most common genes and DNA. The V and J calls were not made by the authors but by TCRdb's processing. For this sample there are over a million distinct CDR3 sequences; under 30% appear just once. The ten largest account for approximately 0.75% of the sample.

Remarks on this clonotype: The target of this receptor is not known. Per-base quality was not reported, and no clone a single base away is much larger than it.

The germline V gene (reference sequence) gives CDR1 as DFQATT and CDR2 as SNEGSKA. Ends trimmed: V by 2 bases, J by 6 bases; bases unmatched to a gene: 3. The CDR3 spans 15 residues, from the cysteine through the phenylalanine. Of the read, only the CDR3 DNA is kept; its 45 bases are in frame from base 1. This sample was also put to use in a study of T cells of mothers and their children. That second report states: Nine systemically healthy Caucasian individuals served as donors, namely three mothers together with their six children. cDNA synthesis consumed the entire amount of extracted RNA, loaded at around 1.5 ug RNA in each 15 ul reaction. Sample barcodes and 2-4 random nucleotides were added via the M1S primer in the second PCR. Over 9.5 million TCR beta CDR3 reads were obtained for each mother, and around 2.7 million reads were obtained for each child. Thymic selection similarly shapes TCR recombination output in related and unrelated pairs, with minor effect from inherited differences. Related mother-child pairs always showed normalized repertoire overlap that was slightly higher than in unrelated mother-child pairs, though the difference was never significant. With a sensitivity of approximately 93 clones per million clonotypes, no persistent microchimeric T cell clones were detected. The study used deep NGS to compare TCR beta repertoires of mothers and children, seeking features distinguishing related mother-child pairs from unrelated individuals. The mean age was roughly 36 +/- 4 years for the mothers and approximately 11 +/- 4 years for the children. After adapter ligation with NEBNext reagents, the libraries were sequenced on Illumina HiSeq 2000 with 100+100 nt paired-end reads. Mother and child libraries were prepared a month apart and sequenced in separate runs to prevent cross-contamination. Between roughly 500,000 and 2,100,000 distinct TCR beta clonotypes were identified per donor. Naive TCR beta clonotypes were estimated from low-frequency clonotypes matched to each donor's FACS-determined naive share, without sorting.

The sample was blood. Recombination linked TRBV20-1 to TRBJ2-2; the junction holds 13 bases that match TRBD2. The sequence was collected from a girl aged 2-10 years in good health. The CDR3 has the sequence CSARQGLAGAGELFF. The DNA sequence is TGCAGTGCTAGACAAGGACTAGCGGGAGCCGGGGAGCTGTTTTTT.